The clone carrying this T cell receptor (beta chain) was detected many times. As yet, its antigen is unknown. TCR beta CDR3 regions were amplified from RNA transcripts. HTBI-primed first-round RT-PCR preceded second-round multiplex PCR. In TCRdb, the multiplex PCR reads were re-called with MiXCR into one record per CDR3 protein. Here the sample spans under 250,000 distinct CDR3 sequences, roughly 29% being singletons. The V gene lost 5 bases and the J gene lost 6 bases, with 17 bases spanning the gap. This CDR3 has 14 residues. Germline V gene lookup returns CDR1 SGHAT and CDR2 FQNNGV. These data are taken from a study of Graves' ophthalmopathy and Graves' hyperthyroidism. Study-wide points: Separation of ophthalmopathy from stable hyperthyroidism was achieved by a 13-signature model, at 85% to 90% sensitivity and under 82% specificity.

Moderate-to-severe activity, CAS at least 3, NOSPECS at least 4 and duration under 3 months characterized donors with ophthalmopathy. The receptor's source is a man between 45 and 60 years old with Graves' ophthalmopathy. V gene TRBV11-2 combines with J gene TRBJ2-7, with D unclear. Sequencing was performed on peripheral blood. This chain's CDR3 is CASSPMEGPGEQYF. CDR3 coding DNA: TGTGCCAGCAGCCCAATGGAAGGGCCGGGCGAGCAGTACTTC.